This T cell receptor beta chain was sequenced for a study of blood T cell repertoires in COVID-19. Study information: The study drew acute and convalescent COVID-19 samples from the United States, Italy and Spain. PBMCs, B-cell-depleted T cells, or T cells provided the cDNA or gDNA that made up the material.

V lost 2 bases and J lost 3; bases outside the gene matches: 6. This CDR3 spans 15 amino acids. Germline CDR1 and CDR2: SQVTM and ANQGSEA. Clones were sequenced by immunoSEQ multiplex PCR, and TCRdb holds only the in-frame ones, with some missing. The sample holds some 150,000 clones; more than 80% are singletons and the top ten take roughly 2.3%. The V and J genes are TRBV29-1 and TRBJ2-3; 9 bases line up with TRBD2. The sequence was obtained from a man aged 65 to 79 with acute or convalescent COVID-19. The sample was peripheral blood. CDR3 sequence reads: CSVEKAGGQTDTQYF. The CDR3 DNA reads as TGCAGCGTTGAAAAGGCGGGGGGGCAAACAGATACGCAGTATTTT.